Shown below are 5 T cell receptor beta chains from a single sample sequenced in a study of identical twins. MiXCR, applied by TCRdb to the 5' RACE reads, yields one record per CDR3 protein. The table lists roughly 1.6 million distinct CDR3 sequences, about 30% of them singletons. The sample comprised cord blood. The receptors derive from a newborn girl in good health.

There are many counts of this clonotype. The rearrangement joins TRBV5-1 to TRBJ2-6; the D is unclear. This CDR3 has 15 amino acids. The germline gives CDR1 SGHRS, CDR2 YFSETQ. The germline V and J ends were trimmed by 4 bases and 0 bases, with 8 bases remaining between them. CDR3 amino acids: CASSEDNSGANVLTF. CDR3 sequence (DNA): TGCGCCAGCAGCGAAGACAACTCTGGGGCCAACGTCCTGACTTTC.

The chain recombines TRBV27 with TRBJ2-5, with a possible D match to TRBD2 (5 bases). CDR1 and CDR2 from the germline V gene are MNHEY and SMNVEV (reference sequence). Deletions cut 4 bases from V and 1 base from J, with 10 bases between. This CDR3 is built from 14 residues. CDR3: CASSSFGVQETQYF. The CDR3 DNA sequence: TGTGCCAGCAGTTCTTTCGGGGTCCAAGAGACCCAGTACTTC.

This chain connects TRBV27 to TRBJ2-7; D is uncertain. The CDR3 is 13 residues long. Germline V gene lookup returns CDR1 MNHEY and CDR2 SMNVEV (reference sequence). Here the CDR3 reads CASNRANDNEQYF. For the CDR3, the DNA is TGTGCTTCTAATCGGGCCAATGACAATGAGCAGTACTTC.

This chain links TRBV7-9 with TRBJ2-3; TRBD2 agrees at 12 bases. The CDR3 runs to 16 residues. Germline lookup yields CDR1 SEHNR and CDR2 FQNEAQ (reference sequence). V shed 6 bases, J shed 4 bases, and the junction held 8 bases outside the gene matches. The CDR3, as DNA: TGTGCCAGCAGTAAAGGACTAGCGGGACCCGCAGATACGCAGTATTTT. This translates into CASSKGLAGPADTQYF.

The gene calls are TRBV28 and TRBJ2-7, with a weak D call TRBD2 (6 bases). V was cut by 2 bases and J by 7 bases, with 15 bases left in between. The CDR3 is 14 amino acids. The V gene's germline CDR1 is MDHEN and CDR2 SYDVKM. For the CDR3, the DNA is TGTGCCAGCAGTTTACTCTCATCTAGCGTTGAGCAGTACTTC. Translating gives CASSLLSSSVEQYF.